The rows below give T cell receptor beta chains drawn from one sample of a study of blood T cell repertoires in COVID-19. TCRdb's copy holds only in-frame clones and misses some; the assay was immunoSEQ multiplex PCR. Of 120,000 or so clones in the sample, approximately 83% are singletons; the top ten hold around 17%. Source material: peripheral blood. The receptors originated from a woman aged 45-65 years with acute or convalescent COVID-19. Both conserved end residues are part of each CDR3. The order of the fields is clone size, J gene, D gene, V gene, CDR3 protein, CDR3 DNA. A D gene is named only where the DNA matches it firmly. Only some rows state a clone size, as once, few, many or a class for expanded clones.

size: once; J: TRBJ2-3; D: NA; V: TRBV28; CDR3: CASSKDRRADTQYF; DNA: TGTGCCAGCAGTAAGGACAGGAGGGCAGATACGCAGTATTTT
size: NA; J: TRBJ1-5; D: NA; V: TRBV10-3; CDR3: CAISDSGGNQPQHF; DNA: TGTGCCATCAGTGATTCGGGGGGCAATCAGCCCCAGCATTTT
size: NA; J: TRBJ2-2; D: TRBD1; V: TRBV19; CDR3: CASRGNRGSFGTGELFF; DNA: TGTGCCAGTAGAGGAAACAGGGGGAGTTTCGGCACCGGGGAGCTGTTTTTT
size: NA; J: TRBJ1-1; D: TRBD1; V: TRBV5-1; CDR3: CASSPGGLRTEAFF; DNA: TGCGCCAGCAGCCCAGGGGGCTTGAGGACTGAAGCTTTCTTT
size: NA; J: TRBJ2-2; D: TRBD2; V: TRBV5-1; CDR3: CASSLVLAGGRTGELFF; DNA: TGCGCCAGCAGCTTAGTACTAGCGGGGGGCCGGACCGGGGAGCTGTTTTTT
size: few; J: TRBJ2-5; D: TRBD1; V: TRBV19; CDR3: CASKVQGAIGETQYF; DNA: TGTGCCTCTAAGGTACAGGGGGCGATCGGAGAGACCCAGTACTTC
size: NA; J: TRBJ1-1; D: TRBD1; V: TRBV6-6; CDR3: CASSYSGQSEAFF; DNA: TGTGCCAGCAGTTACTCGGGACAGTCTGAAGCTTTCTTT
size: few; J: TRBJ1-1; D: TRBD1; V: TRBV6-5; CDR3: CASRGQGGGRGAFF; DNA: TGTGCCAGCAGGGGACAGGGAGGGGGTAGAGGAGCTTTCTTT
size: NA; J: TRBJ1-3; D: TRBD1; V: TRBV9; CDR3: CASSAHHRGAGNTIYF; DNA: TGTGCCAGCAGCGCCCACCACAGGGGCGCTGGAAACACCATATATTTT
size: few; J: TRBJ1-2; D: NA; V: TRBV5-1; CDR3: CASRMGAERGYGYTF; DNA: TGCGCCAGCAGGATGGGGGCAGAACGCGGCTACGGCTACACCTTC
size: NA; J: TRBJ1-2; D: NA; V: TRBV19; CDR3: CASSPAGYGYTF; DNA: TGTGCCAGTAGCCCCGCGGGCTATGGCTACACCTTC
size: once; J: TRBJ1-2; D: NA; V: TRBV12-3/TRBV12-4; CDR3: CASSLYELGYTF; DNA: TGTGCCAGCAGTTTATATGAGCTCGGCTACACCTTC
size: NA; J: TRBJ2-2; D: TRBD1; V: TRBV4-1; CDR3: CASSQEQGGWELFF; DNA: TGCGCCAGCAGCCAAGAACAGGGGGGCTGGGAGCTGTTTTTT
size: NA; J: TRBJ2-3; D: TRBD2; V: TRBV30; CDR3: CAWRRGGLEDTQYF; DNA: TGTGCCTGGCGGCGGGGGGGCCTTGAAGATACGCAGTATTTT
size: NA; J: TRBJ1-1; D: NA; V: TRBV4-2; CDR3: CASSQDRGMNTEAFF; DNA: TGTGCCAGCAGCCAAGATAGGGGTATGAACACTGAAGCTTTCTTT
size: NA; J: TRBJ1-1; D: TRBD1; V: TRBV12-3/TRBV12-4; CDR3: CASSLGQFAFF; DNA: TGTGCCAGCAGTTTGGGACAGTTCGCTTTCTTT
size: NA; J: TRBJ2-2; D: TRBD1; V: TRBV11-2; CDR3: CASSPGTGNTGELFF; DNA: TGTGCCAGCAGCCCTGGGACAGGGAACACCGGGGAGCTGTTTTTT
size: NA; J: TRBJ1-2; D: TRBD1; V: TRBV29-1; CDR3: CSARQGQYGYTF; DNA: TGCAGCGCCCGACAGGGTCAGTATGGCTACACCTTC
size: NA; J: TRBJ2-7; D: TRBD1; V: TRBV5-8; CDR3: CASRDRGTYEQYF; DNA: TGTGCCAGCAGGGACAGGGGGACCTACGAGCAGTACTTC
size: NA; J: TRBJ2-1; D: NA; V: TRBV6-5; CDR3: CATRGGGEQFF; DNA: TGTGCCACCAGGGGGGGTGGTGAGCAGTTCTTC
size: few; J: TRBJ1-3; D: NA; V: TRBV5-1; CDR3: CASSPGHSGNTIYF; DNA: TGCGCCAGCAGCCCAGGGCACTCTGGAAACACCATATATTTT
size: NA; J: TRBJ1-5; D: NA; V: TRBV6-5; CDR3: CASKHTNQPQHF; DNA: TGTGCCAGCAAACACACCAATCAGCCCCAGCATTTT
size: NA; J: TRBJ2-2; D: TRBD1; V: TRBV2; CDR3: CASRGTGSVGELFF; DNA: TGTGCCAGCAGGGGGACAGGGAGTGTGGGGGAGCTGTTTTTT
size: NA; J: TRBJ1-2; D: NA; V: TRBV25-1; CDR3: CASSRGNLHGYTF; DNA: TGTGCCAGCAGTCGGGGGAATTTGCATGGCTACACCTTC
size: NA; J: TRBJ2-7; D: TRBD2; V: TRBV9; CDR3: CASSVGAGGPYEQYF; DNA: TGTGCCAGCAGCGTAGGAGCGGGGGGGCCTTACGAGCAGTACTTC
size: NA; J: TRBJ2-1; D: TRBD1; V: TRBV7-6; CDR3: CASSTPRTGDNEQFF; DNA: TGTGCCAGCAGCACCCCCAGGACAGGGGACAATGAGCAGTTCTTC
size: once; J: TRBJ2-1; D: TRBD1; V: TRBV6-1; CDR3: CASSDRGWEQFF; DNA: TGTGCTAGCAGTGACAGGGGATGGGAGCAGTTCTTC
size: NA; J: TRBJ1-1; D: TRBD1; V: TRBV6-5; CDR3: CASSTGGKYTEAFF; DNA: TGTGCCAGCAGCACAGGGGGCAAATACACTGAAGCTTTCTTT
size: once; J: TRBJ1-4; D: TRBD1; V: TRBV10-3; CDR3: CAAQDRESGEKLFF; DNA: TGTGCCGCGCAGGACAGGGAGTCGGGTGAAAAACTGTTTTTT
size: NA; J: TRBJ1-1; D: NA; V: TRBV7-3; CDR3: CASSLLVNTEAFF; DNA: TGTGCCAGCAGCTTATTAGTGAACACTGAAGCTTTCTTT